These T cell receptor beta chains were read from a single sample in a study of breast tumors, draining lymph nodes, adjacent tissues. TCRdb independently ran MiXCR on the multiplex PCR reads; one entry per CDR3 protein. The table includes nearly 200,000 distinct CDR3 sequences, around 33% detected once. Input material: axillary lymph node tissue. The receptors come from a female donor with breast cancer. Some clones in this sample may be carry-over from other donors' samples. The CDR3 runs from the conserved cysteine through the conserved F or W. D genes are given only for firm matches. Size is omitted from some rows. Given values are once, few, many or a class for expanded clones.

size	V	J	D	DNA	CDR3
.	TRBV27	TRBJ1-3	.	TGTGCCAGCAGTTTAAAGGGGGGGCTGTTAGCAAACACCATATATTTT	CASSLKGGLLANTIYF
many	TRBV7-7	TRBJ2-1	TRBD2	TGTGCTAGCAGCACCGGACTAGGTCTTGAGCAGTTCTTC	CASSTGLGLEQFF
many	TRBV20-1	TRBJ2-7	.	TGCAGTGCTAGAGATAACAGTGACGAGCAGTACTTC	CSARDNSDEQYF
many	TRBV7-2	TRBJ2-7	TRBD2	TGTGCCAGCAGCTTATATACGGGACTATTCGGCTCCTACGAGCAGTACTTC	CASSLYTGLFGSYEQYF
many	TRBV7-2	TRBJ2-3	.	TGTGCCAGCAGCTTGACTACAATTACAGATACGCAGTATTTT	CASSLTTITDTQYF
.	TRBV2	TRBJ1-6	.	TGTGCTACGAAGACAGGAGGGAATAATTCACCCCTCCACTTT	CATKTGGNNSPLHF
.	TRBV7-8	TRBJ2-3	TRBD2	TGTGCCAGCAGCTTAGTGGTGGGAGGGAGCTCCTACAATGAGCAGTATTTT	CASSLVVGGSSYNEQYF
many	TRBV7-2	TRBJ2-1	TRBD2	TGTGCCAGCAGCTTAGCCCGGGGGGGTAACGATGAGCAGTTCTTC	CASSLARGGNDEQFF
many	TRBV20-1	TRBJ2-5	TRBD2	TGCAGTGTCCGCCGGGGCGGGGGGCCACAAGAGACCCAGTACTTC	CSVRRGGGPQETQYF
many	TRBV5-1	TRBJ1-5	.	TGCGCCAGCAGCAGGGACGGTCCTTATAGCAATCAGCCCCAGCATTTT	CASSRDGPYSNQPQHF
.	TRBV6-1	TRBJ2-7	TRBD2	TGTGCCAGCAGTCCAGAGCGGGGGGGGTCCTGCGAGCAGTACTTC	CASSPERGGSCEQYF
.	TRBV15	TRBJ1-1	.	TGTGCCACCAGCAGAGATTACCCCGACAGGAACACTGAAGCTTTCTTT	CATSRDYPDRNTEAFF
.	TRBV12-3/TRBV12-4	TRBJ1-5	.	TGTGCCAGCAGCCACGGGGCCGGCAATCAGCCCCAGCATTTT	CASSHGAGNQPQHF
.	TRBV4-1	TRBJ1-2	.	TGCGCCAGCAGCCAAGTCTACAGGGACTATGGCTACACCTTC	CASSQVYRDYGYTF
many	TRBV6-2/TRBV6-3	TRBJ1-5	.	TGTGCCAGCAACGAGGACGGAAGCAATCAGCCCCAGCATTTT	CASNEDGSNQPQHF
many	TRBV7-9	TRBJ2-3	.	TGTGCCAGCAGCTTAAGGGTAGGGGATAGCACAGATACGCAGTATTTT	CASSLRVGDSTDTQYF
many	TRBV7-9	TRBJ1-2	TRBD1	TGTGCCAGCAGCTTAGGGCCAGGGGGCGCCTATGGCTACACCTTC	CASSLGPGGAYGYTF
.	TRBV12-3/TRBV12-4	TRBJ1-1	.	TGTGCCAGCAGTTACAAAAAGGACAGAAAAAGAAGTGAAGCTTTCTTT	CASSYKKDRKRSEAFF
few	TRBV6-2/TRBV6-3	TRBJ2-7	TRBD2	TGTGCCAGCAGCAACTGGCGGACTAGCGGGAGTCCTTCCAACGAGCAGTACTTC	CASSNWRTSGSPSNEQYF
many	TRBV11-2	TRBJ2-5	.	TGTGCCAGCAGCTTAGAGGGAATCGGGGAGACCCAGTACTTC	CASSLEGIGETQYF
few	TRBV6-2/TRBV6-3	TRBJ2-3	.	TGTGCCAGCAGTCACTCGGCGGGTCGCACAGATACGCAGTATTTT	CASSHSAGRTDTQYF
many	TRBV6-1	TRBJ2-6	TRBD1	TGTGCCAGCAGGGGGACAGGGACTCCTGGGGCCAACGTCCTGACTTTC	CASRGTGTPGANVLTF
.	TRBV6-2/TRBV6-3	TRBJ2-1	TRBD1	TGTGCCAGCAGCCACCCCGGGACAGGGGGCGATGAGCAGTTCTTC	CASSHPGTGGDEQFF
many	TRBV6-1	TRBJ1-2	.	TGTGCCAGCAGAGGGTATCGCTACACCTTC	CASRGYRYTF
many	TRBV7-9	TRBJ2-3	TRBD1	TGTGCCAGCAGCCAGGGACAGGGGGAAGATACGCAGTATTTT	CASSQGQGEDTQYF